This TCR beta chain is from a study of blood T cells in healthy people across ages. Study information: About one barcoded beta molecule per two T cells was the capture yield of template switching.

Only one count was recorded for this clonotype. Antigen unknown. The second PCR ran roughly 7 to 12 cycles with a sample-barcoded 5' primer and J-beta primers. Tags on each cDNA molecule came from a template-switch adaptor with 12 random nucleotides. TCRdb re-analysed the 5' RACE reads in MiXCR, keeping a single row per CDR3 protein. Counted here are over 500,000 distinct CDR3 sequences, 40% to 65% occurring once; the ten biggest clones make up 13%. This CDR3 region has 15 residues. V gave up 0 bases and J gave up 6 bases, with 14 bases separating them. Germline V lookup: CDR1 MNHEY, CDR2 SVGAGI. Study findings and constraints: Higher diversity and more naive CD4+ cells were features of long-lived donors, compared to aged donors.

V is TRBV6-5 and J is TRBJ1-1; no clear D. The sample comprised blood. The sequence was collected from a woman of 80 years or more in good health. The CDR3 spells CASSYSDHFRAEAFF. The CDR3, as DNA: TGTGCCAGCAGTTACTCGGACCACTTTAGGGCTGAAGCTTTCTTT.